This passage covers 26 T cell receptor beta chains from one sample sequenced in a study of vaccination effects on CD4 cells after COVID-19. Assay: immunoSEQ multiplex PCR; the TCRdb copy retains only in-frame clones and omits some. Among roughly 65,000 clones listed, more than 70% were seen once. Using viral peptide pools, the ViraFEST assay grew out antigen-specific CD4+ T cells prior to sequencing. Culture proceeded for approximately 10 days, and CD4+ T cells were then isolated. Nucleocapsid antibodies stayed negative before and after vaccination, showing no earlier SARS-CoV-2 infection. What these receptors recognize is not known. Source: CD4+ T cells from PBMCs cultured with HCoV-NL63 spike peptides, taken before COVID-19 vaccination. These receptors originate from a human donor who received a COVID-19 vaccine.

The chain is built from TRBV7-2 and TRBJ2-1; D tentatively reads TRBD1 or TRBD2 (5 bases each). The length of the CDR3 is 13 residues. With 1 base removed from V and 9 bases from J, the gap between germline ends came to 10 bases. Per the germline V gene, CDR1 is SGHTA and CDR2 is FQGNSA. This CDR3 is CASSLVAGAEQFF. The CDR3 DNA reads as TGTGCCAGCAGCTTAGTTGCCGGGGCTGAGCAGTTCTTC.

The rearrangement links TRBV7-2 to TRBJ2-7; D call uncertain. V was shortened by 3 bases and J by 2 bases, with 8 bases between the two germline ends. The germline V gene has CDR1 SGHTA and CDR2 FQGNSA. This CDR3 is 13 amino acids long. The CDR3 DNA reads TGTGCCAGCAGCTTGGGGATAGCCTACGAGCAGTACGTC. Protein: CASSLGIAYEQYV.

This clone has only one observation. The chain uses TRBV12-5 and TRBJ2-3; D unresolved. V was clipped by 5 bases and J by 0 bases, with 3 bases between them. CDR1 is LGHNT and CDR2 is FRNRAP in the germline V gene. The CDR3 covers 12 residues. The CDR3: CASGPSTDTQYF. In DNA form, the CDR3 reads TGTGCTAGTGGTCCTAGCACAGATACGCAGTATTTT.

DNA for the CDR3: TGTGCCAGTAGTATAGGCGTGGGAACTCAAGAGACCCAGTACTTC. It yields the protein CASSIGVGTQETQYF. The V and J genes are TRBV19 and TRBJ2-5, with D hard to call. Germline CDR1 and CDR2: LNHDA and SQIVND (reference sequence). The CDR3 is 15 residues long. The V gene lost 1 base and the J gene lost 2 bases, with 11 bases spanning the gap.

CDR3: CASSRGRINTEAFF. CDR3 DNA: TGTGCCAGCAGTAGGGGACGGATTAACACTGAAGCTTTCTTT. The rearrangement joins TRBV6-5 to TRBJ1-1; weak D call: TRBD1 (5 bases). This CDR3 is 14 amino acids long. V dropped 5 bases and J dropped 2 bases, with 12 bases sitting between them. CDR1 is MNHEY, CDR2 SVGAGI, per germline.

The J gene is TRBJ2-7, the V gene TRBV19; 9 bases align to TRBD1. The trim removed 5 bases at V and 1 base at J, leaving 6 bases unmatched. The germline V gene encodes CDR1 LNHDA and CDR2 SQIVND (reference sequence). The CDR3 covers 15 residues. The CDR3 sequence: CASSVGTGPSYEQYV. CDR3 bases: TGTGCCAGTAGTGTCGGGACAGGGCCTTCCTACGAGCAGTACGTC.

The chain combines TRBV7-8 with TRBJ2-7; D unresolved. Germline assignment: CDR1 SGHVS and CDR2 FQNEAQ. Trimming pared 3 bases from V and 5 bases from J, leaving 14 bases between. The CDR3 totals 14 residues. The CDR3 nucleotides are TGTGCCAGCAGCTTGCCGGGCTCTCCCGACGAGCAGTACGTC. Its protein product is CASSLPGSPDEQYV.

This chain uses TRBV6-4 with TRBJ1-2, with D possibly matching TRBD1 (5 bases). The CDR3 covers 14 residues. Germline CDR1 and CDR2: MRHNA and SNTAGT. V was trimmed by 6 bases and J by 4 bases, leaving 15 bases between them. The CDR3 nucleotides are TGTGCCAGCAGCGAAGGGGCCTCTAGCTATGGCTACACCTTC. Residues: CASSEGASSYGYTF.

V and J are TRBV4-3 and TRBJ1-6; possibly TRBD1 for D (6 bases). CDR3 size: 17 residues. Trimming left V 1 base short and J 7 bases short, with 17 bases between. Germline loops: CDR1 LGHNA, CDR2 YSLEER. This CDR3 reads CASSQVPRGFGNSPLHF. In nucleotides, the CDR3 is TGCGCCAGCAGCCAAGTTCCCAGGGGATTTGGGAATTCACCCCTCCACTTT.

The chain combines TRBV6-5 with TRBJ2-4, with D tentatively TRBD2 (6 bases). V lost 4 bases and J 2 bases, leaving 12 bases between the germline ends. There are 15 residues in the CDR3. Germline V lookup: CDR1 MNHEY, CDR2 SVGAGI. The CDR3 DNA is TGTGCCAGCAGTTCCCCCGGAGGGCCCAAAAACATTCAGTACTTC. Protein: CASSSPGGPKNIQYF.

The gene calls are TRBV24-1 and TRBJ2-3, with 11 bases identical to TRBD2. V was clipped by 0 bases and J by 1 base; unmatched bases: 8. This CDR3 is 19 amino acids long. Germline V gives CDR1 KGHDR, CDR2 SFDVKD. Here the CDR3 reads CATSDLSLAGGGGTDTQYF. The CDR3 DNA sequence: TGTGCCACCAGTGATTTGAGCCTAGCGGGGGGAGGCGGCACAGATACGCAGTATTTT.

V usage is TRBV24-1 and J usage is TRBJ2-5; TRBD1 agrees at 7 bases. Trimming removed 4 bases from V and 3 bases from J; junction bases left unmatched: 10. The CDR3 contains 16 residues. Germline assignment: CDR1 KGHDR and CDR2 SFDVKD. CDR3 DNA: TGTGCCACCAGTGAATCCGGGACAGCAGAAAAAGAGACCCAGTACTTC. It specifies CATSESGTAEKETQYF.

The V and J genes are TRBV6-6 and TRBJ1-4; unclear D gene. The ends were cut back, 4 bases at V and 7 bases at J, with 13 bases in the middle. CDR1 is MNHNY and CDR2 is SVGAGI in the germline V gene (reference sequence). This CDR3 spans 14 amino acids. This chain's CDR3 is CASSSGLGGEKLFF. CDR3 nucleotides: TGTGCCAGCAGTTCGGGCTTGGGAGGTGAAAAACTGTTTTTT.

V and J are TRBV30 and TRBJ2-1; 9 nucleotides match TRBD1. This CDR3 is built from 15 residues. Per germline, CDR1 GTSNPN and CDR2 SVGIG (reference sequence). V shed 1 base and J 6 bases; nucleotides not matched to a gene: 7. The CDR3 DNA reads TGTGCCTGGAGTGAGCAGGGACAGGGTATCAATGAGCAGTTCTTC. This sequence encodes CAWSEQGQGINEQFF.

V and J are TRBV4-3 and TRBJ1-1, with D tentatively TRBD1 (6 bases). V was trimmed by 4 bases and J by 1 base, leaving 16 bases between them. The CDR3 spans 16 residues. Germline CDR1 reads LGHNA; CDR2 reads YSLEER. CDR3 DNA: TGCGCCAGCAGCCCCGATCCGGGACAAAAGAACACTGAAGCTTTCTTT. Translation: CASSPDPGQKNTEAFF.

This clone appeared once. This chain joins TRBV3-1 (or the pseudogene TRBV3-2) and TRBJ2-7; D gene uncertain. CDR3 length: 13 residues. V lost 1 base and J lost 6, with 10 bases in between. CDR1 and CDR2 (germline): LGHDT, YNNKEL (reference sequence). The CDR3 DNA follows: TGTGCCAGCAGCCAAGGTCTAAGGCGCGAGCAGTACGTC. Protein: CASSQGLRREQYV.

The gene calls are TRBV18 and TRBJ2-1; D not resolved. The CDR3 totals 14 residues. The V and J ends lost 0 bases and 6 bases respectively, with 9 bases between them. The germline V gene encodes CDR1 KGHSH and CDR2 LQKENI. This CDR3 is CASSPPGRFNEQFF. The CDR3 DNA follows: TGTGCCAGCTCACCACCGGGCAGGTTCAATGAGCAGTTCTTC.

The table lists this clone with a count of one. The rearrangement uses TRBV2 and TRBJ2-1, with 9 bases fitting TRBD2. In germline, CDR1 is SNHLY, CDR2 FYNNEI. CDR3 length: 15 amino acids. V gave up 6 bases and J gave up 2 bases; unmatched junction bases: 5. The CDR3 reads CASRLAGVAYNEQFF. DNA for the CDR3: TGTGCCAGCAGGTTAGCGGGGGTGGCCTACAATGAGCAGTTCTTC.

CDR3 in amino acids: CASSLLAGGLTDTQYF. The CDR3 coding sequence is TGTGCCAGCAGCTTGCTAGCGGGGGGGCTGACAGATACGCAGTATTTT. The rearrangement uses TRBV7-2 and TRBJ2-3, with 12 bases aligning to TRBD2. Germline trimming cut 3 bases from V and 3 bases from J; bases unmatched to any gene: 4. Germline CDR1 SGHTA, CDR2 FQGNSA. The CDR3 runs to 16 residues. The variable domain in full, completed from reference TRBV7-2 and TRBJ2-3, reads GAGVSQSPSNKVTEKGKDVELRCDPISGHTALYWYRQSLGQGLEFLIYFQGNSAPDKSGLPSDRFSAERTGGSVSTLTIQRTQQEDSAVYLCASSLLAGGLTDTQYFGPGTRLTVL.

This chain links TRBV18 with TRBJ2-3; D gene ambiguous. This CDR3 has 16 residues. Germline V CDR1 and CDR2: KGHSH, LQKENI. The V gene lost 4 bases and the J gene lost 0 bases, with 14 bases spanning the gap. The CDR3 DNA is TGTGCCAGCTCACACTCCTCTCGAACTAGCACAGATACGCAGTATTTT. Amino acid sequence: CASSHSSRTSTDTQYF.

The V call is TRBV6-5, the J call TRBJ1-2; D is uncertain. There are 12 residues in the CDR3. CDR1 MNHEY and CDR2 SVGAGI come from the germline V gene. Deletions cut 6 bases from V and 2 bases from J, with 7 bases between. CDR3 nucleotides: TGTGCCAGCAGGGAGGTGAACTATGGCTACACCTTC. The encoded protein is CASREVNYGYTF.

The rearrangement uses TRBV6-5 and TRBJ1-4; D not resolved. This CDR3 has 14 amino acids. V gave up 2 bases and J gave up 3 bases, with 7 bases separating them. Germline-derived CDR1 and CDR2 are MNHEY and SVGAGI. CDR3 sequence: CASSYQASNEKLFF. The CDR3 nucleotides are TGTGCCAGCAGTTACCAGGCGTCTAATGAAAAACTGTTTTTT.

J is TRBJ2-5 and V is TRBV2; TRBD1 agrees at 9 bases. Germline CDR1 SNHLY, CDR2 FYNNEI. The CDR3 extends over 14 amino acids. V dropped 8 bases and J dropped 5; count of bases not matched to a gene: 9. CDR3 protein: CASRRTGVLETQYF. CDR3 nucleotides: TGTGCCAGCCGAAGGACAGGGGTTTTGGAGACCCAGTACTTC.

The genes are TRBV5-1 and TRBJ1-1; 8 bases align to TRBD1. The CDR3 length is 15 residues. The V segment lost 1 base and the J segment 1 base; nucleotides outside the gene matches: 3. Germline V gene sequence: CDR1 SGHRS, CDR2 YFSETQ. The CDR3 region is CASSLPGTGNTEAFF. The DNA for the CDR3 is TGCGCCAGCAGCTTGCCGGGGACAGGGAACACTGAAGCTTTCTTT.

CDR3 region: CASSIGTHRDRGYTF. The CDR3 nucleotides are TGTGCCAGTAGTATCGGGACGCATCGTGACCGTGGCTACACCTTC. The J gene is TRBJ1-2, the V gene TRBV19; D might be TRBD1 (5 bases). The CDR3 sequence is 15 residues long. The V end lost 3 bases, the J end lost 7 bases, and 18 bases lay between the germline ends. The V gene's germline CDR1 is LNHDA and CDR2 SQIVND (reference sequence).

The chain has TRBV19 and TRBJ1-6; the match to TRBD1 covers 8 bases. The CDR3 has 18 residues. Per germline, CDR1 LNHDA and CDR2 SQIVND (reference sequence). Trimming removed 7 bases from V and 0 bases from J; junction bases left unmatched: 11. In DNA form, the CDR3 reads TGTGCCAGTACCCCAACTTCCACAGGGGGCTCCTATAATTCACCCCTCCACTTT. The encoded protein is CASTPTSTGGSYNSPLHF.